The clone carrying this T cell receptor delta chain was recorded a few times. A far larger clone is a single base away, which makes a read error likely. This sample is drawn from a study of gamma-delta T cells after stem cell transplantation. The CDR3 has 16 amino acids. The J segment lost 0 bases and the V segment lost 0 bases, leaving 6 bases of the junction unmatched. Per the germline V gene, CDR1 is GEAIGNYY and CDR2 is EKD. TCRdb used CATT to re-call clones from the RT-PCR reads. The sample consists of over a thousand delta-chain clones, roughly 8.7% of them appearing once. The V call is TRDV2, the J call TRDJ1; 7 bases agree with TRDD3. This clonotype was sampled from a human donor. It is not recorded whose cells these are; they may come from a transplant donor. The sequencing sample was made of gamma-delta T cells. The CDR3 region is CACDTLGGYNTDKLIF. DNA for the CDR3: TGTGCCTGTGACACCCTGGGGGGCTATAACACCGATAAACTCATCTTT.